These 26 T cell receptor beta chains originate from one sample sequenced in a study of cytomegalovirus exposure and HLA in healthy donors. The PCR made use of 60 Vbeta and 13 Jbeta primers. Produced via immunoSEQ multiplex PCR; TCRdb's table is partial and in-frame only. The repertoire holds some 170,000 clones, about 80% seen once, with 3.5% to 4.5% in the top ten. Sequencing used PBMCs. The receptors shown here come from a man between 25 and 39 years old in good health and CMV-seropositive.

The sample holds a few counts of this clone. This chain joins TRBV5-1 and TRBJ2-5, with a possible D match to TRBD2 (6 bases). Trimming shortened V by 0 bases and J by 2 bases, and 17 bases separated the two germline ends. The CDR3 is 17 amino acids. Germline CDR1 SGHRS, CDR2 YFSETQ. The CDR3 loop is CASSLGRGSRPQETQYF. Written as DNA, the CDR3 is TGCGCCAGCAGCTTGGGGCGGGGTAGTAGGCCACAAGAGACCCAGTACTTC.

The chain links TRBV19 to TRBJ1-5; D is ambiguous. The length of the CDR3 is 15 residues. The germline V and J ends were trimmed by 7 bases and 0 bases, with 13 bases remaining between them. Looked up from germline, CDR1 is LNHDA and CDR2 is SQIVND (reference sequence). The CDR3 reads CASKALGHSNQPQHF. As DNA, the CDR3 is TGTGCCAGTAAGGCACTGGGCCATAGCAATCAGCCCCAGCATTTT.

The chain couples TRBV11-2 to TRBJ1-2; TRBD1 aligns across 8 bases. The CDR3 covers 13 residues. Germline trimming cut 6 bases from V and 7 bases from J; bases unmatched to any gene: 7. Germline V CDR1 and CDR2: SGHAT, FQNNGV. The CDR3 nucleotides are TGTGCCAGCAGACTGACAGGGGTGGGTGGCTACACCTTC. Translation: CASRLTGVGGYTF.

The chain is built from TRBV30 and TRBJ1-3; 7 positions agree with TRBD1. The CDR3 consists of 13 residues. CDR1 GTSNPN and CDR2 SVGIG come from the germline V gene (reference sequence). The V segment lost 5 bases and the J segment 3 bases; nucleotides outside the gene matches: 4. CDR3 region: CAWQQGNGNTIYF. The CDR3 DNA reads as TGTGCCTGGCAACAGGGGAATGGAAACACCATATATTTT.

The chain uses TRBV10-2 and TRBJ1-1; D possibly corresponds to TRBD1 (6 bases). Looked up from germline, CDR1 is WSHSY and CDR2 is SAAADI. V was pared by 3 bases and J by 4 bases, with 9 bases between. There are 13 residues in the CDR3. The CDR3 bases are TGCGCCAGCAGTGATATGGGGGCCACTGAAGCTTTCTTT. Its translation is CASSDMGATEAFF.

The chain uses TRBV6-5 and TRBJ2-7; D perhaps matches TRBD2 (6 bases). The germline gives CDR1 MNHEY, CDR2 SVGAGI. V shed 5 bases and J shed 8 bases, with 16 bases lying between them. This CDR3 comprises 13 residues. CDR3 bases: TGTGCCAGCAGTGCCGACAGCGGGCGGCAGCAGTACTTC. It codes for CASSADSGRQQYF.

The gene calls are TRBV2 and TRBJ2-2, with TRBD1 as a possible D gene (5 bases). CDR1 and CDR2 (germline): SNHLY, FYNNEI. CDR3 size: 15 residues. V was clipped by 8 bases and J by 3 bases, with 16 bases between them. CDR3 loop: CASYRQMSYTGELFF. The CDR3, as DNA: TGTGCCAGCTACAGGCAGATGTCGTACACCGGGGAGCTGTTTTTT. Full variable domain (rest looked up from reference TRBV2 and TRBJ2-2): EPEVTQTPSHQVTQMGQEVILRCVPISNHLYFYWYRQILGQKVEFLVSFYNNEISEKSEIFDDQFSVERPDGSNFTLKIRSTKLEDSAMYFCASYRQMSYTGELFFGEGSRLTVL.

This chain connects TRBV4-1 to TRBJ1-4, with 7 bases lining up with TRBD1. V lost 1 base and J lost 7; bases outside the gene matches: 6. Germline V CDR1 and CDR2: MGHRA, YSYEKL. CDR3 size: 15 residues. The CDR3 nucleotides are TGCGCCAGCAGCCAAGTCGAGGGGGCGGGTGAAAAACTGTTTTTT. It yields the protein CASSQVEGAGEKLFF.

This clone was detected a few times. The chain has TRBV6-1 and TRBJ1-4; D might be TRBD1 (5 bases). CDR3 length: 14 residues. Germline CDR1 reads MNHNS; CDR2 reads SASEGT. Trimming took off 7 bases at V and 5 bases at J, with 14 bases between the two ends. This CDR3 is CASKPGLGNEKLFF. CDR3 nucleotide sequence: TGTGCCAGCAAGCCGGGACTTGGGAATGAAAAACTGTTTTTT.

The chain recombines TRBV7-2 with TRBJ1-1, with D possibly being TRBD1 (5 bases). V was pared by 5 bases and J by 0 bases, with 19 bases between. The germline gives CDR1 SGHTA, CDR2 FQGNSA. The CDR3 runs 17 residues. CDR3 sequence reads: CASSPPWQGIMNTEAFF. The CDR3 bases are TGTGCCAGCAGCCCCCCATGGCAGGGTATCATGAACACTGAAGCTTTCTTT.

The V call is TRBV10-3, the J call TRBJ1-3; D gene uncertain. Looked up from germline, CDR1 is ENHRY and CDR2 is SYGVKD. CDR3 length: 14 residues. The V end lost 6 bases, the J end lost 0 bases, and 9 bases lay between the germline ends. The CDR3 sequence: CAISDTPSGNTIYF. As DNA, the CDR3 is TGTGCCATCAGCGACACCCCCTCTGGAAACACCATATATTTT.

This clone came up a few times. The J gene is TRBJ1-2, the V gene TRBV6-6, with unresolved D. Germline V CDR1 and CDR2: MNHNY, SVGAGI (reference sequence). This CDR3 has 14 residues. The germline V and J ends were trimmed by 6 bases and 5 bases, with 16 bases remaining between them. CDR3 in amino acids: CASSPGLGDYGYTF. CDR3 DNA sequence: TGTGCCAGCAGCCCGGGTTTGGGAGATTATGGCTACACCTTC.

The V and J genes are TRBV6-5 and TRBJ2-1; 10 bases match TRBD2. V lost 6 bases to trimming and J lost 8 bases; unmatched junction nucleotides: 10. The V gene's germline CDR1 is MNHEY and CDR2 SVGAGI. The length of the CDR3 is 15 residues. CDR3 DNA sequence: TGTGCCAGCAGCTTCGGTAGCGGGGGGCCCGATGAGCAGTTCTTC. Amino acids: CASSFGSGGPDEQFF.

The chain carries TRBV30 and TRBJ2-2; D perhaps matches TRBD1 (5 bases). CDR3 length: 15 residues. Germline values: CDR1 GTSNPN, CDR2 SVGIG (reference sequence). Trimming took 6 bases from V and 3 from J, leaving 17 bases between them. The CDR3 loop reads CACRAPRVYTGELFF. The DNA for the CDR3 is TGTGCCTGCCGGGCCCCCAGGGTGTACACCGGGGAGCTGTTTTTT.

This clone was seen a single time. The chain links TRBV27 to TRBJ1-5; 8 bases align to TRBD1. The length of the CDR3 is 18 residues. The germline gives CDR1 MNHEY, CDR2 SMNVEV (reference sequence). With V trimmed by 6 bases and J by 1 base, 14 bases remained unmatched. The CDR3 sequence: CASRPLGQGGRSNQPQHF. The CDR3, as DNA: TGTGCCAGCAGGCCCCTCGGACAGGGCGGGAGAAGCAATCAGCCCCAGCATTTT.

The chain's CDR3 is CASSRTGNTIYF. CDR3 bases: TGTGCCAGCAGTAGGACGGGGAACACCATATATTTT. J is TRBJ1-3 and V is TRBV28; D is unresolved. This CDR3 has 12 residues. Trimming removed 5 bases at V and 7 bases at J, with 9 bases between. Germline loops: CDR1 MDHEN, CDR2 SYDVKM.

The genes are TRBV5-1 and TRBJ2-7; 9 nucleotides align to TRBD2. Germline assignment: CDR1 SGHRS and CDR2 YFSETQ. With 0 bases clipped from V and 2 bases from J, the junction kept 3 bases outside the gene matches. CDR3 length: 15 residues. CDR3: CASSLDQRGAYEQYF. The DNA of the CDR3 is TGCGCCAGCAGCTTGGACCAGCGGGGGGCCTACGAGCAGTACTTC.

The rearrangement uses TRBV9 and TRBJ1-6; D not resolved. CDR3 length equals 15 residues. V was trimmed by 0 bases and J by 8 bases, leaving 12 bases between them. Germline-derived CDR1 and CDR2 are SGDLS and YYNGEE. CDR3 sequence: CASSVAPRGDSPLHF. In DNA, the CDR3 is TGTGCCAGCAGCGTAGCTCCGAGAGGAGATTCACCCCTCCACTTT.

The chain uses TRBV6-1 and TRBJ2-7; no definite D call. This CDR3 contains 11 residues. V lost 6 bases to trimming and J lost 3 bases, with 6 bases between them. Germline CDR1 reads MNHNS; CDR2 reads SASEGT. This chain's CDR3 is CASSLYYEQYF. In DNA, the CDR3 is TGTGCCAGCAGCCTCTACTACGAGCAGTACTTC.

The genes are TRBV28 and TRBJ2-4; D perhaps matches TRBD1 (5 bases). CDR3 length equals 17 residues. Deletions cut 4 bases from V and 0 bases from J, with 16 bases between. Germline V lookup: CDR1 MDHEN, CDR2 SYDVKM. The CDR3: CASSSGPPSLAKNIQYF. In DNA form, the CDR3 reads TGTGCCAGCAGTTCAGGGCCCCCTTCACTAGCCAAAAACATTCAGTACTTC. The complete variable domain, with remaining parts taken from reference TRBV28 and TRBJ2-4, reads DVKVTQSSRYLVKRTGEKVFLECVQDMDHENMFWYRQDPGLGLRLIYFSYDVKMKEKGDIPEGYSVSREKKERFSLILESASTNQTSMYLCASSSGPPSLAKNIQYFGAGTRLSVL.

The chain recombines TRBV12-2 with TRBJ2-5; the table gives TRBD1 as D, unverified against the DNA. TRBV12-2 is a listed pseudogene. The CDR3 is made up of 14 amino acids. The CDR3 DNA reads TGTGCAAGTCGCTTAGACGACAGGGGGGAGACCCAGTACTTC. Protein: CASRLDDRGETQYF.

The V call is TRBV29-1, the J call TRBJ1-2; D is uncertain. The V end was cut by 6 bases, the J end by 3 bases, with 14 bases between. This CDR3 has 13 residues. The germline CDR1 and CDR2 sequences are SQVTM and ANQGSEA. CDR3 residues: CSVREERDYGYTF. The DNA of the CDR3 is TGCAGCGTGCGCGAAGAGAGAGACTATGGCTACACCTTC.

The chain carries TRBV30 and TRBJ1-1; 10 bases agree with TRBD1. This CDR3 region has 13 residues. V dropped 2 bases and J dropped 5; count of bases not matched to a gene: 2. Germline V CDR1 and CDR2: GTSNPN, SVGIG (reference sequence). The CDR3 here is CAWSRDRGTEAFF. The CDR3 DNA is TGTGCCTGGAGTCGGGACAGGGGAACTGAAGCTTTCTTT.

The chain uses TRBV2 and TRBJ2-1; the match to TRBD1 covers 8 bases. The CDR3 extends over 13 amino acids. Germline lookup yields CDR1 SNHLY and CDR2 FYNNEI. V dropped 6 bases and J dropped 5; count of bases not matched to a gene: 3. The CDR3 DNA reads TGTGCCAGCAGGGAGGGACAGGACAATGAGCAGTTCTTC. Its translation is CASREGQDNEQFF.

The rearrangement uses TRBV30 and TRBJ2-7; 7 bases map to TRBD1. Germline values: CDR1 GTSNPN, CDR2 SVGIG (reference sequence). The V gene end was trimmed by 4 bases and the J gene end by 1 base; junction bases not matched to a gene: 7. The CDR3 sequence is 14 residues long. The CDR3 here is CAWKTGTASYEQYF. The CDR3 nucleotides read TGTGCCTGGAAAACCGGGACAGCTTCCTACGAGCAGTACTTC.

The rearrangement uses TRBV28 and TRBJ1-2, with D unresolved. CDR1 is MDHEN and CDR2 is SYDVKM in the germline V gene. There are 14 residues in the CDR3. Trimming took off 1 base at V and 4 bases at J, with 10 bases between the two ends. The CDR3 DNA sequence: TGTGCCAGCAGTTTATCGTCGCAGTTCTATGGCTACACCTTC. The encoded protein is CASSLSSQFYGYTF.